These 15 T cell receptor beta chains were sequenced from one sample in a study of cytomegalovirus exposure and HLA in healthy donors. A multiplex PCR was run with 60 Vbeta primers and 13 Jbeta primers. Sequenced by immunoSEQ multiplex PCR; TCRdb stores in-frame clones only, minus some. The repertoire holds 90,000 to 120,000 clones, 81% seen once, with around 2% in the top ten. Sequenced input: PBMCs. The receptor source for this set is a man aged 25 to 40 in good health and CMV-seronegative.

The J gene is TRBJ1-2, the V gene TRBV5-6; D is uncertain. Germline CDR1 is SGHDT and CDR2 is YYEEEE. The CDR3 contains 15 residues. Trimming removed 1 base at V and 3 bases at J, with 13 bases between. The CDR3 sequence: CASSLMEGAHYGYTF. CDR3 sequence (DNA): TGTGCCAGCAGCTTGATGGAGGGAGCCCACTATGGCTACACCTTC.

The J gene is TRBJ1-5, the V gene TRBV5-1; no clear D gene. CDR1 is SGHRS and CDR2 is YFSETQ in the germline V gene. The CDR3 is 14 amino acids. Trimming took 0 bases from V and 2 from J, leaving 6 bases between them. The CDR3 DNA reads TGCGCCAGCAGCTTGGCCGGGGGCAATCAGCCCCAGCATTTT. Amino acid sequence: CASSLAGGNQPQHF.

This clone was seen a handful of times. The chain carries TRBV7-3 and TRBJ2-5; TRBD2 might be the D (6 bases). This CDR3 spans 15 amino acids. Per the germline V gene, CDR1 is SGHTA and CDR2 is FQGTGA. The germline V and J ends were trimmed by 2 bases and 9 bases, with 19 bases remaining between them. The CDR3 DNA reads as TGTGCCAGCAGCTTAGTGGCTAGCGCCCAGGGAGCCCAGTACTTC. Its protein product is CASSLVASAQGAQYF.

This rearrangement joins TRBV7-6 to TRBJ1-4; D gene ambiguous. Germline CDR1 SGHVS, CDR2 FNYEAQ. With 4 bases removed from V and 5 bases from J, the gap between germline ends came to 11 bases. The CDR3 has 14 residues. CDR3 loop: CASSSTGLNEKLFF. CDR3 DNA: TGTGCCAGCAGCTCCACGGGTTTGAATGAAAAACTGTTTTTT.

Only one count was recorded for this clone. The CDR3 sequence: CASSYLTDTQYF. CDR3 nucleotides: TGTGCCAGCAGCTATCTCACAGATACGCAGTATTTT. This rearrangement joins TRBV9 to TRBJ2-3; D uncertain. Germline CDR1 is SGDLS and CDR2 is YYNGEE. Trimming cost V 4 bases and J 2 bases, with 5 bases left between them. This CDR3 spans 12 amino acids.

This rearrangement joins TRBV15 to TRBJ2-2, with D perhaps TRBD1 (6 bases). This CDR3 contains 15 residues. V was shortened by 0 bases and J by 7 bases, with 12 bases between the two germline ends. Germline V gene data show CDR1 as LNHNV and CDR2 as YYDKDF (reference sequence). This chain's CDR3 is CATSREQGVGGELFF. For the CDR3, the DNA is TGTGCCACCAGCAGAGAACAGGGAGTGGGCGGGGAGCTGTTTTTT.

The V call is TRBV6-5, the J call TRBJ1-1, with D hard to call. Germline V gene data show CDR1 as MNHEY and CDR2 as SVGAGI. V gave up 2 bases and J gave up 1 base, with 8 bases separating them. CDR3 length equals 14 residues. DNA for the CDR3: TGTGCCAGCAGTTACGTGTCTTCGAACACTGAAGCTTTCTTT. It encodes CASSYVSSNTEAFF.

The CDR3: CASKTEIAAYEQYF. The CDR3 DNA sequence: TGTGCCAGCAAAACAGAGATAGCGGCCTACGAGCAGTACTTC. The chain is built from TRBV11-2 and TRBJ2-7; D may be TRBD2 (6 bases). Germline V gene sequence: CDR1 SGHAT, CDR2 FQNNGV. V lost 7 bases, J lost 2 bases, and 15 bases lay in between. The CDR3 spans 14 residues.

This sequence joins TRBV30 and TRBJ1-2, with D perhaps TRBD1 (6 bases). Germline CDR1 is GTSNPN and CDR2 is SVGIG (reference sequence). The V gene lost 2 bases and the J gene lost 3 bases, with 13 bases spanning the gap. CDR3 size: 14 residues. As DNA, the CDR3 is TGTGCCTGGAGTTACGACAGGCCCGACTATGGCTACACCTTC. Its translation is CAWSYDRPDYGYTF. Using reference TRBV30 and TRBJ1-2 for the parts outside the CDR3, the full variable domain is SQTIHQWPATLVQPVGSPLSLECTVEGTSNPNLYWYRQAAGRGLQLLFYSVGIGQISSEVPQNLSASRPQDRQFILSSKKLLLSDSGFYLCAWSYDRPDYGYTFGSGTRLTVV.

V usage is TRBV19 and J usage is TRBJ2-1, with 8 bases lining up with TRBD1. Looked up from germline, CDR1 is LNHDA and CDR2 is SQIVND (reference sequence). After removal of 3 bases from V and 7 bases from J, the junction contained 11 bases not matched to a gene. This CDR3 contains 16 residues. This CDR3 is CASSIQLAGGRNEQFF. CDR3 bases: TGTGCCAGTAGTATCCAGTTGGCAGGGGGCCGGAATGAGCAGTTCTTC.

J is TRBJ2-2 and V is TRBV5-1; 12 bases align to TRBD2. The CDR3 covers 15 residues. Looked up from germline, CDR1 is SGHRS and CDR2 is YFSETQ. V was pared by 3 bases and J by 4 bases, with 1 base of the junction left unmatched. The CDR3, as DNA: TGCGCCAGCAGCTCGACTAGCGGGAGCACCGGGGAGCTGTTTTTT. Residues: CASSSTSGSTGELFF.

The V call is TRBV5-1, the J call TRBJ2-1; 8 nucleotides line up with TRBD2. The trim removed 4 bases at V and 8 bases at J, leaving 5 bases unmatched. Germline V CDR1 and CDR2: SGHRS, YFSETQ. The CDR3 is made up of 13 amino acids. The DNA for the CDR3 is TGCGCCAGCAGCCCTGGACTAGCCGATGAGCAGTTCTTC. Its protein product is CASSPGLADEQFF.

This clone was recorded many times. The CDR3 sequence is CASSYSIRGGRSEQFF. The CDR3 DNA is TGTGCCAGCAGTTACTCGATACGGGGGGGGAGGAGTGAGCAGTTCTTC. The V and J genes are TRBV6-5 and TRBJ2-1, with 8 positions matching TRBD2. With V trimmed by 0 bases and J by 9 bases, 10 bases remained unmatched. Germline V gene lookup returns CDR1 MNHEY and CDR2 SVGAGI. The CDR3 covers 16 residues.

A single count supports this clone. The rearrangement uses TRBV7-8 and TRBJ1-5; D gene unclear. V dropped 2 bases and J dropped 2 bases, with 10 bases sitting between them. The germline gives CDR1 SGHVS, CDR2 FQNEAQ. CDR3 length equals 15 residues. CDR3 sequence (DNA): TGTGCCAGCAGCTTACGAGCAACCGGCAATCAGCCCCAGCATTTT. Protein: CASSLRATGNQPQHF.

The table lists this clone with a few counts. The chain is built from TRBV28 and TRBJ2-6, with D perhaps matching TRBD2 (6 bases). Germline CDR1 reads MDHEN; CDR2 reads SYDVKM. The V gene lost 6 bases and the J gene lost 4 bases, with 16 bases spanning the gap. This CDR3 comprises 16 residues. The CDR3, as DNA: TGTGCCAGCAGCGCCGGGGACTCGGCAGGGGCCAACGTCCTGACTTTC. Translated: CASSAGDSAGANVLTF.